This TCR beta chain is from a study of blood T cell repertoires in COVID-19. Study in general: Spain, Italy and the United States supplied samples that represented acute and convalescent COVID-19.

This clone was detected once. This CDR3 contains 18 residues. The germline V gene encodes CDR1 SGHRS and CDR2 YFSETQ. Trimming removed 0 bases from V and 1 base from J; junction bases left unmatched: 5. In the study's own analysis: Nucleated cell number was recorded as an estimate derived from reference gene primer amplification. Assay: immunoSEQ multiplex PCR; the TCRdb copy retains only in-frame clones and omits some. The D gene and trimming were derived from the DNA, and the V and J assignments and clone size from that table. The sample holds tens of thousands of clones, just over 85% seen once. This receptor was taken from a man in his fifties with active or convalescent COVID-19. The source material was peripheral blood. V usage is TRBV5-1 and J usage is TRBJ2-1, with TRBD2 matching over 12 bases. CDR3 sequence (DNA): TGCGCCAGCAGCTTGGCCCCTAGCGGGGGGGTGTCCTACAATGAGCAGTTCTTC. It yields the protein CASSLAPSGGVSYNEQFF.